The 6 T cell receptor beta chains listed next were all sequenced from one sample in a study of blood T cell dynamics during melanoma immunotherapy. The time point here: week 3, after first cycle of checkpoint inhibitor. The assay was immunoSEQ multiplex PCR, and TCRdb's table has in-frame clones only and misses some. This sample carries fewer than 15,000 clones, roughly 90% of them seen once, and the ten largest clones take roughly 4.8%. The starting material was blood, obtained from a patient treated with checkpoint blockade. These receptors all come from a human donor with melanoma.

The rearrangement joins TRBV5-6 to TRBJ2-1, with D unclear. The length of the CDR3 is 13 residues. The V gene's germline CDR1 is SGHDT and CDR2 YYEEEE. With 0 bases removed from V and 5 bases from J, the gap between germline ends came to 6 bases. DNA of the CDR3: TGTGCCAGCAGCTTGGCCGTAAACAATGAGCAGTTCTTC. Its translation: CASSLAVNNEQFF.

V gene TRBV4-3 combines with J gene TRBJ2-7; maybe TRBD2 (6 bases). V shed 5 bases and J shed 2 bases, with 22 bases lying between them. The CDR3 length is 17 residues. The germline CDR1 and CDR2 sequences are LGHNA and YSLEER. CDR3 coding DNA: TGCGCCAGCAGCTACGGGGCGGGGACTGGGTCACCCTACGAGCAGTACTTC. As protein: CASSYGAGTGSPYEQYF.

The J gene is TRBJ2-7, the V gene TRBV4-1; unclear D gene. Germline V gives CDR1 MGHRA, CDR2 YSYEKL. Trimming took off 0 bases at V and 0 bases at J, with 12 bases between the two ends. The length of the CDR3 is 16 residues. The CDR3: CASSQEFFTYSYEQYF. The CDR3 coding sequence is TGCGCCAGCAGCCAAGAATTTTTCACCTACTCCTACGAGCAGTACTTC.

This rearrangement joins TRBV7-3 to TRBJ2-5, with 8 bases identical to TRBD2. The CDR3 is 13 amino acids. V was pared by 5 bases and J by 5 bases, with 4 bases of the junction left unmatched. CDR1 is SGHTA, CDR2 FQGTGA, per germline. The CDR3 region has the DNA TGTGCCAGCAGCCTTCGGGAGGGCGAGACCCAGTACTTC. Its translation is CASSLREGETQYF.

J is TRBJ2-3 and V is TRBV28, with 7 nucleotides matching TRBD2. Germline trimming cut 5 bases from V and 0 bases from J; bases unmatched to any gene: 8. The germline V gene encodes CDR1 MDHEN and CDR2 SYDVKM. The CDR3 runs 16 residues. The CDR3 region has the DNA TGTGCCAGCAGTGGGCCTAGCGGACCAAGCACAGATACGCAGTATTTT. Translating gives CASSGPSGPSTDTQYF.

CDR3 protein: CASSKTGGAGELFF. CDR3 nucleotide sequence: TGTGCCAGTAGTAAAACAGGGGGAGCGGGGGAGCTGTTTTTT. The gene calls are TRBV19 and TRBJ2-2, with 8 bases matching TRBD1. The length of the CDR3 is 14 residues. With V trimmed by 4 bases and J by 8 bases, 6 bases remained unmatched. Germline V lookup: CDR1 LNHDA, CDR2 SQIVND (reference sequence).